The 28 T cell receptor beta chains below all came from one sample that was sequenced in a study of CD8+ T cells in alopecia areata (dated by TCRdb to the late 2010s). The library was generated by the immunoSEQ multiplex PCR assay. For TCR sequencing, RNA was extracted from every sample and reverse transcribed into cDNA to serve as template. Here the immuneACCESS table is served through TCRdb, limited to in-frame sequences with V and J called. Missing clones are a known gap in these copies; in checked studies unresolved V genes cover under half, and the rest lacks a known reason. The sample table lists 150,000 to 200,000 clones, approximately 49% of them with a count of one. The leading ten clones occupy around 10% of the sample. This specimen's treatment or condition label, interpreted: oral pan-JAK inhibitor, 5-10 mg twice daily. Sequencing used CD8+ T cells sorted from blood, obtained at approximately week 51, from a patient treated with tofacitinib. The receptors derive from a human donor with alopecia areata.

The chain joins TRBV5-1 to TRBJ1-1, with TRBD1 identical over 8 bases. The CDR3 extends over 13 amino acids. After removal of 3 bases from V and 3 bases from J, the junction contained 1 base not matched to a gene. The germline CDR1 and CDR2 sequences are SGHRS and YFSETQ. The chain's CDR3 is CASSWGQDTEAFF. In DNA, the CDR3 is TGCGCCAGCAGCTGGGGACAGGACACTGAAGCTTTCTTT.

This sequence joins TRBV27 and TRBJ1-1, with a tentative D call TRBD1 (5 bases). Germline V gene lookup returns CDR1 MNHEY and CDR2 SMNVEV (reference sequence). The CDR3 is 15 amino acids. V shed 2 bases and J shed 1 base, with 11 bases lying between them. CDR3 residues: CASSLAAGGNTEAFF. CDR3 coding DNA: TGTGCCAGCAGTTTAGCTGCGGGGGGGAACACTGAAGCTTTCTTT.

This clone was picked up a small number of times. J is TRBJ1-2 and V is TRBV19, with no clear D. Germline V CDR1 and CDR2: LNHDA, SQIVND (reference sequence). V gave up 3 bases and J gave up 2 bases, with 7 bases separating them. This CDR3 comprises 13 residues. This chain's CDR3 is CASSISANYGYTF. The CDR3 bases are TGTGCCAGTAGTATCTCGGCCAACTATGGCTACACCTTC.

The chain has TRBV10-3 and TRBJ2-7; D might be TRBD2 (7 bases). V gave up 3 bases and J gave up 3 bases, with 15 bases separating them. The CDR3 is 15 amino acids. Germline-derived CDR1 and CDR2 are ENHRY and SYGVKD. Here the CDR3 DNA reads TGTGCCATCAGTGATCGGGGGGACACCCTCTACGAGCAGTACTTC. Amino acid sequence: CAISDRGDTLYEQYF.

This chain joins TRBV10-3 and TRBJ2-7; D is undetermined. CDR3 size: 14 residues. Germline CDR1 and CDR2: ENHRY and SYGVKD. Trimming shortened V by 2 bases and J by 3 bases, and 11 bases separated the two germline ends. The CDR3 coding sequence is TGTGCCATCAGTGAGGATGGCTTAAACTACGAGCAGTACTTC. Its protein is CAISEDGLNYEQYF.

The V gene is TRBV4-1, the J gene TRBJ1-1; TRBD1 agrees at 8 bases. CDR1 and CDR2 from the germline V gene are MGHRA and YSYEKL. V lost 4 bases to trimming and J lost 2 bases; unmatched junction nucleotides: 6. The CDR3 contains 15 residues. In DNA form, the CDR3 reads TGCGCCAGCAGCCCTTTGGACAGGGCCAACACTGAAGCTTTCTTT. Protein product: CASSPLDRANTEAFF.

The chain joins TRBV6-5 to TRBJ2-2; a weak D match, TRBD1 (5 bases). Germline V CDR1 and CDR2: MNHEY, SVGAGI. The CDR3 extends over 14 amino acids. With 8 bases removed from V and 1 base from J, the gap between germline ends came to 11 bases. The CDR3 nucleotides read TGTGCCAGCTTGTCTGACAGGAACACCGGGGAGCTGTTTTTT. This encodes CASLSDRNTGELFF.

This clone was recorded a few times. The chain recombines TRBV19 with TRBJ2-5; no clear D. The CDR3 has 12 residues. V lost 2 bases and J 5 bases, leaving 6 bases between the germline ends. Germline V lookup: CDR1 LNHDA, CDR2 SQIVND (reference sequence). CDR3 region: CASSIMGETQYF. DNA of the CDR3: TGTGCCAGTAGTATAATGGGCGAGACCCAGTACTTC.

This clone occurred a few times. The rearrangement joins TRBV10-3 to TRBJ2-3; 12 nucleotides agree with TRBD1. Germline trimming cut 10 bases from V and 4 bases from J; bases unmatched to any gene: 12. The V gene's germline CDR1 is ENHRY and CDR2 SYGVKD. The CDR3 has 16 residues. The CDR3, as DNA: TGTGCCACCATGGGACAGGGGGCTCCCTGGGCAGATACGCAGTATTTT. It codes for CATMGQGAPWADTQYF.

The chain couples TRBV29-1 to TRBJ2-7, with D uncertain. Between the trimmed V and J ends, which lost 4 bases and 1 base, there was a span of 11 bases. CDR3 size: 13 residues. Germline CDR1 reads SQVTM; CDR2 reads ANQGSEA. CDR3 region: CSVGRQNSYEQYF. CDR3 bases: TGCAGCGTTGGGCGGCAGAATTCCTACGAGCAGTACTTC.

V is TRBV29-1 and J is TRBJ1-1; no firm D call. CDR1 SQVTM and CDR2 ANQGSEA come from the germline V gene. The V and J ends lost 0 bases and 7 bases respectively, with 9 bases between them. The CDR3 spans 12 residues. The DNA of the CDR3 is TGCAGCGTTGAAGAGGTTAAGGGTGAAGCTTTCTTT. This sequence encodes CSVEEVKGEAFF.

Only a few counts were recorded for this clone. V usage is TRBV27 and J usage is TRBJ2-1; D is undetermined. CDR1 is MNHEY, CDR2 SMNVEV, per germline (reference sequence). The CDR3 consists of 13 residues. V lost 5 bases, J lost 7 bases, and 12 bases lay in between. CDR3 DNA sequence: TGTGCCAGCAGTCAGACCCCTGAGAATGAGCAGTTCTTC. This sequence encodes CASSQTPENEQFF.

This clone was detected only a few times. The rearrangement uses TRBV7-9 and TRBJ2-1; D may be TRBD1 or TRBD2 (6 bases each). Germline lookup yields CDR1 SEHNR and CDR2 FQNEAQ (reference sequence). The CDR3 is 16 amino acids. The V end was cut by 5 bases, the J end by 7 bases, with 21 bases between. CDR3 loop: CASSPVLGGPGNEQFF. DNA for the CDR3: TGTGCCAGCAGCCCTGTTTTGGGGGGCCCGGGAAATGAGCAGTTCTTC.

This clone was seen a single time. V and J are TRBV7-9 and TRBJ2-1; TRBD1 might be the D (7 bases). Germline V gene data show CDR1 as SEHNR and CDR2 as FQNEAQ (reference sequence). This CDR3 region has 13 residues. With 8 bases removed from V and 5 bases from J, the gap between germline ends came to 13 bases. The CDR3 here is CASVQGEDNEQFF. The DNA for the CDR3 is TGTGCCAGCGTGCAGGGGGAGGACAATGAGCAGTTCTTC.

The chain is built from TRBV27 and TRBJ1-5; 8 bases are shared with TRBD1. Unmatched junction bases numbered 7, after V lost 6 bases and J lost 3 bases. CDR1 MNHEY and CDR2 SMNVEV come from the germline V gene (reference sequence). The CDR3 is 15 residues long. The CDR3 DNA sequence: TGTGCCAGCAGCCCCTGGACAGGGATCAATCAGCCCCAGCATTTT. It is translated as CASSPWTGINQPQHF.

The table lists this clone with a few counts. V and J are TRBV7-8 and TRBJ2-4, with TRBD2 as a possible D gene (5 bases). The CDR3 has 15 residues. CDR1 is SGHVS and CDR2 is FQNEAQ in the germline V gene. Trimming took 3 bases from V and 4 from J, leaving 13 bases between them. CDR3 sequence reads: CASSFLGVPKNIQYF. The DNA of the CDR3 is TGTGCCAGCAGCTTCCTCGGGGTCCCTAAAAACATTCAGTACTTC.

The V call is TRBV2, the J call TRBJ2-7, with D possibly TRBD1 on 6 matching bases. V was clipped by 5 bases and J by 5 bases, with 16 bases between them. Germline V gene lookup returns CDR1 SNHLY and CDR2 FYNNEI. This CDR3 region has 14 residues. CDR3 protein: CASSTGQSQHEQYF. The CDR3 DNA follows: TGTGCCAGCAGTACTGGACAGTCTCAGCACGAGCAGTACTTC.

The chain couples TRBV30 to TRBJ2-5, with D maybe TRBD1 (6 bases). CDR3 length equals 13 residues. The germline V gene has CDR1 GTSNPN and CDR2 SVGIG (reference sequence). V was pared by 1 base and J by 3 bases, with 9 bases between. CDR3 bases: TGTGCCTGGAGTGCTTGGACAGAAGAGACCCAGTACTTC. Protein product: CAWSAWTEETQYF.

The gene calls are TRBV4-2 and TRBJ2-5; a possible D gene is TRBD2 (6 bases). CDR3 size: 15 residues. The V and J ends lost 3 bases and 4 bases respectively, with 15 bases between them. Germline-derived CDR1 and CDR2 are LGHNA and YNFKEQ. CDR3 nucleotides: TGTGCCAGCAGCCAGCAGGCTACTAGCCGAGAGACCCAGTACTTC. Its translation: CASSQQATSRETQYF.

CDR3 bases: TGTGCCAGCAGCGTAGAGGGACTAGCGGGTGTCAATGAGCAGTTCTTC. It is translated as CASSVEGLAGVNEQFF. This rearrangement joins TRBV9 to TRBJ2-1; 12 nucleotides match TRBD2. From germline, CDR1 is SGDLS and CDR2 YYNGEE. The CDR3 consists of 16 residues. V lost 0 bases and J lost 6; bases outside the gene matches: 4. The variable domain in full, with the rest retrieved from reference TRBV9 and TRBJ2-1, is DSGVTQTPKHLITATGQRVTLRCSPRSGDLSVYWYQQSLDQGLQFLIQYYNGEERAKGNILERFSAQQFPDLHSELNLSSLELGDSALYFCASSVEGLAGVNEQFFGPGTRLTVL.

V gene TRBV27 combines with J gene TRBJ2-7; possible D gene TRBD2, 5 bases. The CDR3 totals 14 residues. The germline V gene encodes CDR1 MNHEY and CDR2 SMNVEV (reference sequence). V shed 2 bases and J shed 5 bases, with 13 bases lying between them. CDR3 nucleotide sequence: TGTGCCAGCAGTTTACGGGGAACCTTTCACGAGCAGTACTTC. Its translation is CASSLRGTFHEQYF.

The rearrangement links TRBV7-8 to TRBJ1-5, with a tentative D call TRBD1 (6 bases). This CDR3 has 16 residues. In germline, CDR1 is SGHVS, CDR2 FQNEAQ. The germline V and J ends were trimmed by 0 bases and 3 bases, with 12 bases remaining between them. The CDR3 region has the DNA TGTGCCAGCAGCTTAGCTAGACAGGCGTTCAATCAGCCCCAGCATTTT. Translated: CASSLARQAFNQPQHF.

Only one count was recorded for this clone. The V call is TRBV25-1, the J call TRBJ2-7; no clear D gene. CDR1 MGHDK and CDR2 SYGVNS come from the germline V gene. The length of the CDR3 is 12 residues. Trimming removed 5 bases at V and 4 bases at J, with 9 bases between. This chain's CDR3 is CASSLGSYEQYF. DNA for the CDR3: TGTGCCAGCAGTTTGGGGTCTTACGAGCAGTACTTC.

This chain uses TRBV6-5 with TRBJ2-7; possible D gene TRBD2, 5 bases. The CDR3 totals 16 residues. Germline CDR1 and CDR2: MNHEY and SVGAGI. With 0 bases removed from V and 5 bases from J, the gap between germline ends came to 17 bases. The CDR3 loop is CASSYSAGDELHEQYF. Here the CDR3 DNA reads TGTGCCAGCAGTTACTCGGCGGGCGATGAGCTACACGAGCAGTACTTC.

The genes are TRBV5-1 and TRBJ1-5; D unresolved. Germline V gene lookup returns CDR1 SGHRS and CDR2 YFSETQ. The V gene lost 2 bases and the J gene lost 5 bases, with 8 bases spanning the gap. This CDR3 has 13 residues. The CDR3 is CASSLGKDQPQHF. DNA of the CDR3: TGCGCCAGCAGCTTAGGAAAGGATCAGCCCCAGCATTTT. Looking up the rest from reference TRBV5-1 and TRBJ1-5 gives the full variable domain: KAGVTQTPRYLIKTRGQQVTLSCSPISGHRSVSWYQQTPGQGLQFLFEYFSETQRNKGNFPGRFSGRQFSNSRSEMNVSTLELGDSALYLCASSLGKDQPQHFGDGTRLSIL.

The genes are TRBV6-1 and TRBJ2-7, with TRBD1 identical over 8 bases. Germline lookup yields CDR1 MNHNS and CDR2 SASEGT. V lost 0 bases and J lost 3; bases outside the gene matches: 10. The length of the CDR3 is 17 residues. The CDR3 spells CASSEAGTGGALYEQYF. The CDR3, as DNA: TGTGCCAGCAGTGAAGCAGGGACAGGAGGAGCCCTCTACGAGCAGTACTTC.

The chain carries TRBV27 and TRBJ2-7, with 7 bases lining up with TRBD1. V was pared by 8 bases and J by 2 bases, with 12 bases of the junction left unmatched. This CDR3 comprises 15 residues. Germline CDR1 MNHEY, CDR2 SMNVEV (reference sequence). The CDR3 bases are TGTGCCAGCGGGACCCCGGGACAGAACACCTACGAGCAGTACTTC. Translation: CASGTPGQNTYEQYF.

This clone was picked up a small number of times. J is TRBJ1-1 and V is TRBV29-1; D is unclear. The V gene's germline CDR1 is SQVTM and CDR2 ANQGSEA. The CDR3 loop spans 12 amino acids. The V end was cut by 7 bases, the J end by 1 base, with 10 bases between. The CDR3 DNA follows: TGCAGCGGGGGAATGGAGAACACTGAAGCTTTCTTT. This encodes CSGGMENTEAFF.